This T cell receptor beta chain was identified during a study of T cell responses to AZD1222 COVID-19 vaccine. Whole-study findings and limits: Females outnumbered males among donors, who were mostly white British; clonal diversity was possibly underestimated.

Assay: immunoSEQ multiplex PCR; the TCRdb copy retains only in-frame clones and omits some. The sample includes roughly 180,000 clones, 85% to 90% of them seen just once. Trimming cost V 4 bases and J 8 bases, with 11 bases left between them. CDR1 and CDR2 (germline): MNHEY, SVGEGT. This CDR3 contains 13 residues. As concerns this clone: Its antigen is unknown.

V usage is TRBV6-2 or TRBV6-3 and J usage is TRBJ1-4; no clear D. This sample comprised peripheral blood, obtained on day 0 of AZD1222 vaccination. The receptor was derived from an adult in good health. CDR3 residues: CASSSGFEEKLFF. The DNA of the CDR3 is TGTGCCAGCAGTTCCGGTTTCGAGGAAAAACTGTTTTTT.